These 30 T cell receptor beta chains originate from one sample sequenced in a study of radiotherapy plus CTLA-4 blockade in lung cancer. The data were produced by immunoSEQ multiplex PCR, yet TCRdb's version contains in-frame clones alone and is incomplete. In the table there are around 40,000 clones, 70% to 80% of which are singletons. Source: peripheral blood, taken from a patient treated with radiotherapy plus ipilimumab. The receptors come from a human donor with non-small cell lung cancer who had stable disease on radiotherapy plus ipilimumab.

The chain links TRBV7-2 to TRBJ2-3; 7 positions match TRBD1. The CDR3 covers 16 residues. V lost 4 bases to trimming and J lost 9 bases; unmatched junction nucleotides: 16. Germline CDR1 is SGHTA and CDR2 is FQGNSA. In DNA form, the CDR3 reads TGTGCCAGCAGCTCGCAGACAGGGCCACTTAGGAGGACGCAGTATTTT. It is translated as CASSSQTGPLRRTQYF.

CDR3 DNA sequence: TGTGCCAGCAGTACCCCGGGACAGGGGGCCGGTGGCTACACCTTC. This encodes CASSTPGQGAGGYTF. The gene calls are TRBV2 and TRBJ1-2; 12 bases match TRBD1. The ends lost 5 bases at V and 7 bases at J; junction bases unmatched: 8. The V gene's germline CDR1 is SNHLY and CDR2 FYNNEI. This CDR3 is built from 15 residues.

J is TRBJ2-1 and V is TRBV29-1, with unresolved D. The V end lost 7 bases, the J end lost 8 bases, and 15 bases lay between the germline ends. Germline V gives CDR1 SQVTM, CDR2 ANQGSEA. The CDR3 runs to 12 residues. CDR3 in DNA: TGCAGCGGAACGGTCAATATGGATGAGCAGTTCTTC. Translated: CSGTVNMDEQFF.

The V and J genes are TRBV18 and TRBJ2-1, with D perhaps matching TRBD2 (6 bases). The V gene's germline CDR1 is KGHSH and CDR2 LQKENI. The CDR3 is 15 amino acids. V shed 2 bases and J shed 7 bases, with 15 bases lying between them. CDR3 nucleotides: TGTGCCAGCTCACCAGGGGGGAAGGTTCTGAATGAGCAGTTCTTC. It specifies CASSPGGKVLNEQFF.

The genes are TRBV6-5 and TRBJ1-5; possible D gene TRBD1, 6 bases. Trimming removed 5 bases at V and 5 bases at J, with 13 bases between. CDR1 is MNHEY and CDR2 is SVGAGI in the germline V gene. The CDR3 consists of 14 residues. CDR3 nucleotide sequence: TGTGCCAGCAGTCGGCAGGCAGGGGATCAGCCCCAGCATTTT. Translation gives CASSRQAGDQPQHF.

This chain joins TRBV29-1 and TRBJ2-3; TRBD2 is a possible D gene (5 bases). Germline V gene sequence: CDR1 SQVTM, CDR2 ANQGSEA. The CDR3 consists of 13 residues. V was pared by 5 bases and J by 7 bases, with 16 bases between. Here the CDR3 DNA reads TGCAGCGTTCGGGAAAGCCCTGGATATACGCAGTATTTT. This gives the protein CSVRESPGYTQYF.

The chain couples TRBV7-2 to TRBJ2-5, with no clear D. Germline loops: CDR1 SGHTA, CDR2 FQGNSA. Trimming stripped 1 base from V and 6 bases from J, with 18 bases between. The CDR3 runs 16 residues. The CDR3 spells CASSLGPARGPKTQYF. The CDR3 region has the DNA TGTGCCAGCAGCTTAGGGCCAGCACGAGGTCCCAAGACCCAGTACTTC.

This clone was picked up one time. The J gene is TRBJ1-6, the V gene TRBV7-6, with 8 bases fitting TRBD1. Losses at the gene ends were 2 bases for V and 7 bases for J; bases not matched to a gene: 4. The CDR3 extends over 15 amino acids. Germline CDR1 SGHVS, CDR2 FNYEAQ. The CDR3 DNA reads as TGTGCCAGCAGCTTAAGCCGACAGGGGAATTCACCCCTCCACTTT. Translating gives CASSLSRQGNSPLHF.

The CDR3 loop reads CASSATERGTAQYF. Written as DNA, the CDR3 is TGTGCCAGCAGCGCCACCGAACGAGGGACTGCGCAGTATTTT. The chain uses TRBV9 and TRBJ2-3; possibly TRBD2 for D (6 bases). There are 14 residues in the CDR3. The V end lost 3 bases, the J end lost 10 bases, and 18 bases lay between the germline ends. CDR1 and CDR2 (germline): SGDLS, YYNGEE.

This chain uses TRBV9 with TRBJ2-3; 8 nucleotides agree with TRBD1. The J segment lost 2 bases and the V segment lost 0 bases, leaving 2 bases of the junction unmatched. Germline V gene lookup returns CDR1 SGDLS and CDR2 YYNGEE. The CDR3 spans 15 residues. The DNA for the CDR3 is TGTGCCAGCAGCGTAGCCAGGGGGCTCACAGATACGCAGTATTTT. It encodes CASSVARGLTDTQYF.

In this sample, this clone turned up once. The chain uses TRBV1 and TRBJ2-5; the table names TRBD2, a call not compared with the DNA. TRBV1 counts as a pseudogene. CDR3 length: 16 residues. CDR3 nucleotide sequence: TGCACCAGCAGCTCCACCTTAGCGGGGAGGGTGGAGACCCAGTACTTC. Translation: CTSSSTLAGRVETQYF.

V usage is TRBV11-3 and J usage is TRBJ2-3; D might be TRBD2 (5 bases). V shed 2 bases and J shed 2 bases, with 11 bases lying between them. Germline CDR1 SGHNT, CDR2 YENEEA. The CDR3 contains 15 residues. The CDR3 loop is CASSLRGFDTDTQYF. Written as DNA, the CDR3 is TGTGCCAGCAGCTTACGGGGATTCGACACAGATACGCAGTATTTT.

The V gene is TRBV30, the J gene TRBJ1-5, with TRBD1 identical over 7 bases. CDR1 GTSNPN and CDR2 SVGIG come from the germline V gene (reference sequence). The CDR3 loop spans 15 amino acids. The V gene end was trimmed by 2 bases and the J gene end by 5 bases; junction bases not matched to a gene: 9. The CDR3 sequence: CAWSRGAGGDQPQHF. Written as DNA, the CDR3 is TGTGCCTGGAGTAGAGGGGCAGGGGGAGATCAGCCCCAGCATTTT. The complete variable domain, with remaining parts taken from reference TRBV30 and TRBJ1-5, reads SQTIHQWPATLVQPVGSPLSLECTVEGTSNPNLYWYRQAAGRGLQLLFYSVGIGQISSEVPQNLSASRPQDRQFILSSKKLLLSDSGFYLCAWSRGAGGDQPQHFGDGTRLSIL.

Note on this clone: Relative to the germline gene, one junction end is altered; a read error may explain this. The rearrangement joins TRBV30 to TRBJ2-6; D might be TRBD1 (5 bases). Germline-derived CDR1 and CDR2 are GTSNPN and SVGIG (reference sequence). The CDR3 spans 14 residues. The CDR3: CAWSGGSRANVLTF. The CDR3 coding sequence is TGTGCCTGGAGTGGGGGCTCTCGGGCCAACGTCCTGACTTTC.

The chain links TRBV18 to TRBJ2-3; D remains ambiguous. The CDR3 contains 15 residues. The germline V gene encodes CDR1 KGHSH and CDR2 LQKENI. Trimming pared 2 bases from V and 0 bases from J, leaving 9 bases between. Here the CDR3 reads CASSPETSSTDTQYF. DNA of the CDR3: TGTGCCAGCTCACCAGAGACATCTAGCACAGATACGCAGTATTTT.

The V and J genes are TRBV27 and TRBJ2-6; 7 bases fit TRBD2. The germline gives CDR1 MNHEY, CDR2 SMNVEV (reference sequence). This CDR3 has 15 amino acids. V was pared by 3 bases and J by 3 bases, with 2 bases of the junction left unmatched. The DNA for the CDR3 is TGTGCCAGCAGTTTCCGCGGGGGTGGGGCCAACGTCCTGACTTTC. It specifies CASSFRGGGANVLTF.

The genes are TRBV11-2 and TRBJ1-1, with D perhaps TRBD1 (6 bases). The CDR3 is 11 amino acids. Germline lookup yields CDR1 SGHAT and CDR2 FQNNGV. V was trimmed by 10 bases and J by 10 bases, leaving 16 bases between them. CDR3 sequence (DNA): TGTGCCAACCTATGGGACACCCGAGCTTTCTTT. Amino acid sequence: CANLWDTRAFF.

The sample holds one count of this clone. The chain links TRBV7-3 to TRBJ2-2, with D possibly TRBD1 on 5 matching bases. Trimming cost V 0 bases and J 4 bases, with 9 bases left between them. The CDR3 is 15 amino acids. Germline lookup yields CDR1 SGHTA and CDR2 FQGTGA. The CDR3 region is CASSLTPGFTGELFF. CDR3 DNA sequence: TGTGCCAGCAGCTTAACGCCAGGGTTCACCGGGGAGCTGTTTTTT.

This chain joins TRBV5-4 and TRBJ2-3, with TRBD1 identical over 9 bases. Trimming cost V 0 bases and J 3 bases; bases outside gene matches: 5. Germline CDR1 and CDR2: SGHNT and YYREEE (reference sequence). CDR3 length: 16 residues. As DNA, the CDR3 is TGTGCCAGCAGCTTGGTCTACAGGGGGCGGACAGATACGCAGTATTTT. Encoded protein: CASSLVYRGRTDTQYF.

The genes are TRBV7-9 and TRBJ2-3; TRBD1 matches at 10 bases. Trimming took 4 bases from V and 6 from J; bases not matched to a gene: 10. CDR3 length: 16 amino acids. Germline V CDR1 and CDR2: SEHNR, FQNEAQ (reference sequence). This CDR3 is CASSYTLDRGRDTQYF. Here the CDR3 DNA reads TGTGCCAGCAGCTACACCCTGGACAGGGGGAGGGATACGCAGTATTTT.

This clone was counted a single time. DNA for the CDR3: TGCGCCAGCAGTATGGGAGGCCCCTATGGCTACACCTTC. Protein: CASSMGGPYGYTF. V is TRBV5-1 and J is TRBJ1-2; D call uncertain. Trimming took off 5 bases at V and 4 bases at J, with 12 bases between the two ends. The CDR3 length is 13 residues. Germline-derived CDR1 and CDR2 are SGHRS and YFSETQ.

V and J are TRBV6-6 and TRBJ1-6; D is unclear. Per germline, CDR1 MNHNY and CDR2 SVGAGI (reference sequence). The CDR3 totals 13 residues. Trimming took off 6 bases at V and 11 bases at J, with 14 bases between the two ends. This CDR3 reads CASSPDRETPLHF. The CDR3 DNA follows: TGTGCCAGCAGCCCCGACCGGGAAACACCCCTCCACTTT.

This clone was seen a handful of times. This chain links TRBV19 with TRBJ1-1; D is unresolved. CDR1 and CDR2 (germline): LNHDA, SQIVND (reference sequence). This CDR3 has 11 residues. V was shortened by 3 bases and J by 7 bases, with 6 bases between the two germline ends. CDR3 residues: CASSMAGEAFF. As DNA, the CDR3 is TGTGCCAGTAGTATGGCGGGTGAAGCTTTCTTT.

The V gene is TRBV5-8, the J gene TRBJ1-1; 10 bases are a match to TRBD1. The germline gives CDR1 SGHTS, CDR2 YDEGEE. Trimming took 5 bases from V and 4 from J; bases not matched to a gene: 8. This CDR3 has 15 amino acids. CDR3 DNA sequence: TGTGCCAGCAGATCCGGGACAGGGGATTTCACTGAAGCTTTCTTT. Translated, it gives CASRSGTGDFTEAFF.

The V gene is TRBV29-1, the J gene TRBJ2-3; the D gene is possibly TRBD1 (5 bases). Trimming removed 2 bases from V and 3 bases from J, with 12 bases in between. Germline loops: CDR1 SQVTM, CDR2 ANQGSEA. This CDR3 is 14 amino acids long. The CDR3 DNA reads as TGCAGCGTTGAATGGGGCAGGGTGACAGATACGCAGTATTTT. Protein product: CSVEWGRVTDTQYF.

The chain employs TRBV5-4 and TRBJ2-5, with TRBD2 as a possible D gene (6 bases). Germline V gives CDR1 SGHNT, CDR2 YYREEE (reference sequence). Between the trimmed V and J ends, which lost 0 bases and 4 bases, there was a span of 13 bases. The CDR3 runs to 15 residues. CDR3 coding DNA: TGTGCCAGCAGCTTGGCCGGGGGATTGCGAGAGACCCAGTACTTC. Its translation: CASSLAGGLRETQYF.

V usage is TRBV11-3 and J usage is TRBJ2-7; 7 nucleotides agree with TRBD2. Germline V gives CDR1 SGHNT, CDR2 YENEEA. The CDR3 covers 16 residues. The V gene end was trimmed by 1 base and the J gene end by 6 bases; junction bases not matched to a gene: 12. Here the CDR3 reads CASSLGADAGVAEQYF. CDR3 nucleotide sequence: TGTGCCAGCAGCTTAGGGGCAGACGCGGGGGTAGCCGAGCAGTACTTC.

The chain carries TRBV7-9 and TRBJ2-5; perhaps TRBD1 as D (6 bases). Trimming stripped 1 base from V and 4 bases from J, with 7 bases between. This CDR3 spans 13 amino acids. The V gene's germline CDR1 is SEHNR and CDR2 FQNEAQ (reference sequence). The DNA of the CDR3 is TGTGCCAGCAGCTTAGGAGGGGGAGAGACCCAGTACTTC. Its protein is CASSLGGGETQYF.

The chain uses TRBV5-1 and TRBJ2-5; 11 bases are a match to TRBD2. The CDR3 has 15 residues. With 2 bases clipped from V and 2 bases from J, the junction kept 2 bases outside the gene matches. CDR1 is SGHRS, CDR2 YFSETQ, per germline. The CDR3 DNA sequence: TGCGCCAGCAGCTTACTAGCGGGGGTTCAAGAGACCCAGTACTTC. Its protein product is CASSLLAGVQETQYF.

The CDR3 protein is CASSLFMGGTEAFF. The CDR3 DNA reads as TGCGCCAGCAGCTTGTTTATGGGGGGCACTGAAGCTTTCTTT. The chain links TRBV5-1 to TRBJ1-1; TRBD1 is a possible D gene (5 bases). Germline values: CDR1 SGHRS, CDR2 YFSETQ. The CDR3 runs to 14 residues. Trimming left V 1 base short and J 4 bases short, with 11 bases between.